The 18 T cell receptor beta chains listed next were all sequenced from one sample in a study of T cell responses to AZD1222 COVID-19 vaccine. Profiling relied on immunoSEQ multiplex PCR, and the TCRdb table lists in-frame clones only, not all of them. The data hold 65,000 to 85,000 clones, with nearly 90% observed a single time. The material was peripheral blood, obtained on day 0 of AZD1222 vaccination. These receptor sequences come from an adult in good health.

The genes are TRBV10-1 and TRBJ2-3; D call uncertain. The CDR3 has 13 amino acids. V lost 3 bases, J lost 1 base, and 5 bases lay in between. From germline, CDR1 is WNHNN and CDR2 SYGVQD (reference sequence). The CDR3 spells CASSDWGTDTQYF. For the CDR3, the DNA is TGCGCCAGCAGTGATTGGGGCACAGATACGCAGTATTTT.

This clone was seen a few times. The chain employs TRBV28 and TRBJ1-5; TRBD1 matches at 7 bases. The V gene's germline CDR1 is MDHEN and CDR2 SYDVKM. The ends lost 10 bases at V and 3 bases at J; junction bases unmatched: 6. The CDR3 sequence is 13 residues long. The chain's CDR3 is CATRDRLNQPQHF. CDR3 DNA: TGTGCCACCCGGGACAGACTCAATCAGCCCCAGCATTTT.

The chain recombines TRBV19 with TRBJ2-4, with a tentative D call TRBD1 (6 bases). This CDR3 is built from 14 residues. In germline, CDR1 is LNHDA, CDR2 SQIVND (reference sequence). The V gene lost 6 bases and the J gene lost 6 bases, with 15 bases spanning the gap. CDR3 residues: CASRQQGLANIQYF. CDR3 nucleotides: TGTGCCAGTAGACAACAGGGCTTGGCAAACATTCAGTACTTC.

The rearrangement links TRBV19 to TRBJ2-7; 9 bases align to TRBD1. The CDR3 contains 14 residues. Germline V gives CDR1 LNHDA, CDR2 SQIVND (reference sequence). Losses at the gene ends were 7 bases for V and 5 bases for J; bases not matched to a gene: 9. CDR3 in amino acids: CASNRGQGRDEQYF. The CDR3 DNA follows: TGTGCCAGTAACCGGGGACAGGGAAGGGACGAGCAGTACTTC.

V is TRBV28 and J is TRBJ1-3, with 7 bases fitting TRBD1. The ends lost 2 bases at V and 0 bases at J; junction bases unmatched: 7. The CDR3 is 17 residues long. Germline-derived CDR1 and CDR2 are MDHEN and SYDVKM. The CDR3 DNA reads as TGTGCCAGCAGTTTAGGCCCGACAGGGCCCTCTGGAAACACCATATATTTT. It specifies CASSLGPTGPSGNTIYF.

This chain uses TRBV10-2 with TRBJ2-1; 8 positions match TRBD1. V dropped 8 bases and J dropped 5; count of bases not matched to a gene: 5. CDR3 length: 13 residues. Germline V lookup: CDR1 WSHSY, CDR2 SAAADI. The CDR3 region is CASGGQVNNEQFF. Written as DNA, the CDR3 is TGCGCCAGCGGGGGACAGGTGAACAATGAGCAGTTCTTC.

The CDR3 sequence is CASSLSGGSNQPQHF. The CDR3 DNA sequence: TGTGCCAGCAGCTTATCCGGGGGTAGCAATCAGCCCCAGCATTTT. The V and J genes are TRBV7-6 and TRBJ1-5; weak D call: TRBD1 (5 bases). CDR3 length equals 15 residues. Per germline, CDR1 SGHVS and CDR2 FNYEAQ. V dropped 2 bases and J dropped 0 bases, with 8 bases sitting between them.

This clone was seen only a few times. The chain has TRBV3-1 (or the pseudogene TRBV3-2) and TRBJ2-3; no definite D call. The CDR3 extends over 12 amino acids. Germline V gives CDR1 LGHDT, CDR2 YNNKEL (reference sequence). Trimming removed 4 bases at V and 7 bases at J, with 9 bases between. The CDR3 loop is CASSLSTNTQYF. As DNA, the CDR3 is TGTGCCAGCAGCCTGAGTACCAATACGCAGTATTTT.

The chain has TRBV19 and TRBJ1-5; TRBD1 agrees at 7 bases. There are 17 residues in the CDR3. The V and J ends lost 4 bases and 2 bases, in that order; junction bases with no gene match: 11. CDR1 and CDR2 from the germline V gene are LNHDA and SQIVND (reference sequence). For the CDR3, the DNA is TGTGCCAGTAGTACTGGGAGGACAGGAAGGCGCAATCAGCCCCAGCATTTT. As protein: CASSTGRTGRRNQPQHF.

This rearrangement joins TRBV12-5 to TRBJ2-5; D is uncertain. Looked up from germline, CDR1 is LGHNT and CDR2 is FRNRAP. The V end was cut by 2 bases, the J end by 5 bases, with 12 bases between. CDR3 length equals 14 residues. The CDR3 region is CASGLPSTWETQYF. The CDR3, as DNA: TGTGCTAGTGGTTTGCCATCGACTTGGGAGACCCAGTACTTC. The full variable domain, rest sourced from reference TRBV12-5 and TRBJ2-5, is DARVTQTPRHKVTEMGQEVTMRCQPILGHNTVFWYRQTMMQGLELLAYFRNRAPLDDSGMPKDRFSAEMPDATLATLKIQPSEPRDSAVYFCASGLPSTWETQYFGPGTRLLVL.

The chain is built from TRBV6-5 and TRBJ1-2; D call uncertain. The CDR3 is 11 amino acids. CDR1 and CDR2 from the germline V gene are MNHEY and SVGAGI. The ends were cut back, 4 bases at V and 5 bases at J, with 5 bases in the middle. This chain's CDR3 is CASSSFYGYTF. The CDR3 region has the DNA TGTGCCAGCAGTTCCTTTTATGGCTACACCTTC.

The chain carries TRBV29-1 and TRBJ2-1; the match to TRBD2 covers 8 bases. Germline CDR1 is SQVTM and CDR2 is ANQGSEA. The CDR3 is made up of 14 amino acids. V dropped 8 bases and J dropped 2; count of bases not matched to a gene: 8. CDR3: CSLRGGQTYNEQFF. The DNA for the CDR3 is TGCAGCTTACGCGGGGGGCAGACCTACAATGAGCAGTTCTTC.

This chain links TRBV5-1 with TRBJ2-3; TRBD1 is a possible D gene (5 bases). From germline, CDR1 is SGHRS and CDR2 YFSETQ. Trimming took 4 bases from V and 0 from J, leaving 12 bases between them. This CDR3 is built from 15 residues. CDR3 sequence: CASSLRQSSTDTQYF. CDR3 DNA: TGCGCCAGCAGCCTTAGACAGTCTAGCACAGATACGCAGTATTTT.

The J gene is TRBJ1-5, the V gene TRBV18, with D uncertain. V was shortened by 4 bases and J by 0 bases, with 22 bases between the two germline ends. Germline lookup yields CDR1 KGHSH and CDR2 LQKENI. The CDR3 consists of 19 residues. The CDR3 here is CASSHRRRNGNNSNQPQHF. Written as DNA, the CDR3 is TGTGCCAGCTCACATCGTCGGCGCAACGGTAATAATAGCAATCAGCCCCAGCATTTT.

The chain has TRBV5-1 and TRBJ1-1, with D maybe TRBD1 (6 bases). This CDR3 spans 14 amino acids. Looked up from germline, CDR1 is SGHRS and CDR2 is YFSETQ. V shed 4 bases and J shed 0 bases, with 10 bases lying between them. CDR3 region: CASSGGQMNTEAFF. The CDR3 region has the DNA TGCGCCAGCAGCGGTGGACAGATGAACACTGAAGCTTTCTTT.

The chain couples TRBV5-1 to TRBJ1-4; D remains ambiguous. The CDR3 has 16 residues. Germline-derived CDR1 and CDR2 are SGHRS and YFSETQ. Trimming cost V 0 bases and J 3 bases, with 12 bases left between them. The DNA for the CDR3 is TGCGCCAGCAGCTTGGGTCTGGATCGGTCTAATGAAAAACTGTTTTTT. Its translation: CASSLGLDRSNEKLFF.

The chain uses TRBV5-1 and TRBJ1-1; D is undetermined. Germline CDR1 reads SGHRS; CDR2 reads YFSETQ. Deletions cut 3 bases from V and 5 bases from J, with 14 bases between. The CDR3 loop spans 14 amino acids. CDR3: CASSSTLGVTEAFF. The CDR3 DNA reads TGCGCCAGCAGCTCGACCCTGGGAGTTACTGAAGCTTTCTTT.

Here the CDR3 DNA reads TGTGCCAGCAGCTCGGGGCCTGCGGGAGGGTACGAGCAGTACTTC. Encoded protein: CASSSGPAGGYEQYF. V gene TRBV7-3 combines with J gene TRBJ2-7, with 9 bases fitting TRBD2. The V segment lost 4 bases and the J segment 4 bases; nucleotides outside the gene matches: 8. This CDR3 spans 15 amino acids. The germline CDR1 and CDR2 sequences are SGHTA and FQGTGA.